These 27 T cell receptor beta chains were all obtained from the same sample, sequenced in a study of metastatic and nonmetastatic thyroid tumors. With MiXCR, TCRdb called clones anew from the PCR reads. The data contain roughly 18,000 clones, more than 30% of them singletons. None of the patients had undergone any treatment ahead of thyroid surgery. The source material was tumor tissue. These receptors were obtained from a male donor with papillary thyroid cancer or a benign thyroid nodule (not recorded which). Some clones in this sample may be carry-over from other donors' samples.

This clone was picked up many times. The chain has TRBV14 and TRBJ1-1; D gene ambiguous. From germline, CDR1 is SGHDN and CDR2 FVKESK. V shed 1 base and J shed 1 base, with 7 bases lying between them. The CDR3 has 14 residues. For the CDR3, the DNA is TGTGCCAGCAGCCAAGGAGCCGAGAACACTGAAGCTTTCTTT. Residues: CASSQGAENTEAFF. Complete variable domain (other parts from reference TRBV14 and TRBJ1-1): EAGVTQFPSHSVIEKGQTVTLRCDPISGHDNLYWYRRVMGKEIKFLLHFVKESKQDESGMPNNRFLAERTGGTYSTLKVQPAELEDSGVYFCASSQGAENTEAFFGQGTRLTVV.

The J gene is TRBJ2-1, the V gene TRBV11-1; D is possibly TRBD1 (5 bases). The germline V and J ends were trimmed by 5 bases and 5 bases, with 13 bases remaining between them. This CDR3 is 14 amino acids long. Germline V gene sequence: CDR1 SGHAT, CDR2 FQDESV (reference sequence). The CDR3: CASSHPDNHNEQFF. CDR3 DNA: TGTGCCAGCAGCCATCCGGACAACCACAATGAGCAGTTCTTC.

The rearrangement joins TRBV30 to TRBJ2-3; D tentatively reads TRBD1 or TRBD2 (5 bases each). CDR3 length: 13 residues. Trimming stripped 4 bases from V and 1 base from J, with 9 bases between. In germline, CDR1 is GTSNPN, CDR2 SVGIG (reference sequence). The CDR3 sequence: CAWTVGGTDTQYF. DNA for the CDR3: TGTGCCTGGACTGTGGGGGGCACAGATACGCAGTATTTT.

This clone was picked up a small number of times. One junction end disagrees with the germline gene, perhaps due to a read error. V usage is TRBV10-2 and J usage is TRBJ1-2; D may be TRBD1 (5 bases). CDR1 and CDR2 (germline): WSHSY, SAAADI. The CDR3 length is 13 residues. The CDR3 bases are TGCGCCAGAAGTGAGGAGCAGGGAAATGGCTACACCTTC. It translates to CARSEEQGNGYTF.

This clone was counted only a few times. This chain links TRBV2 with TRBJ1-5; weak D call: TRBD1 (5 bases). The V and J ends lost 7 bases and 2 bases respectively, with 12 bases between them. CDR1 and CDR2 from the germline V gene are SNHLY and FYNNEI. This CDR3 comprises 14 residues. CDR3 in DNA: TGTGCCAGCAAGGGTAGCAGGGGCAATCAGCCCCAGCATTTT. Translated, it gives CASKGSRGNQPQHF.

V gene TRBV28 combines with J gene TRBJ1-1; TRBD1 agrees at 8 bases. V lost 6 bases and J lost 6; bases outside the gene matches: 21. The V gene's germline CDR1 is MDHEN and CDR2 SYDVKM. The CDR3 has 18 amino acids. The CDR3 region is CASSQGRAGGSGRAEAFF. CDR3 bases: TGTGCCAGCAGCCAAGGGCGGGCAGGGGGCAGTGGACGCGCTGAAGCTTTCTTT.

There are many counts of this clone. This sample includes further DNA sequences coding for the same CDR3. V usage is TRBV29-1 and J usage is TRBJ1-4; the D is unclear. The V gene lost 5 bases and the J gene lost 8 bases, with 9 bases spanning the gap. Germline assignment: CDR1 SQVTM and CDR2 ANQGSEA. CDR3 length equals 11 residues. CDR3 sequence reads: CSVYSGEKLFF. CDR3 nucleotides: TGCAGCGTTTACTCGGGCGAAAAACTGTTTTTT.

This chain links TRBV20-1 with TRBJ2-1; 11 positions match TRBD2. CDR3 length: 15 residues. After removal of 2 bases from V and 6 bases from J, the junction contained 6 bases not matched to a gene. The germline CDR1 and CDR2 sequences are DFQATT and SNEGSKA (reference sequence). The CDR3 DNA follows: TGCAGTGCTAGACTAGCGGGAGGCCCTATCAATGAGCAGTTCTTC. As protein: CSARLAGGPINEQFF.

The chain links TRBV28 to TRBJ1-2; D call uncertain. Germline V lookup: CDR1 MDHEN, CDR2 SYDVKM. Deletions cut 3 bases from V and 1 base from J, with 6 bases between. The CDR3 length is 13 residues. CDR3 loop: CASSFVNNYGYTF. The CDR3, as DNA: TGTGCCAGCAGTTTTGTCAATAACTATGGCTACACCTTC.

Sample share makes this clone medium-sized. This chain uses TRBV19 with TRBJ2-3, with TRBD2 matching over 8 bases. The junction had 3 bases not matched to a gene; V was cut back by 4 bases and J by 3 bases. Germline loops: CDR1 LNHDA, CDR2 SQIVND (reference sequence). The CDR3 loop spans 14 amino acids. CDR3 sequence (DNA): TGTGCCAGTAGTAAGACTAGCGCAACAGATACGCAGTATTTT. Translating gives CASSKTSATDTQYF.

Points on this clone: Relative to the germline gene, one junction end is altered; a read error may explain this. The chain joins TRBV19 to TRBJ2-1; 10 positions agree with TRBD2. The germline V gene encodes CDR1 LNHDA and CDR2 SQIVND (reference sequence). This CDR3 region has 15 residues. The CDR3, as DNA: TGTTCCAGTAGCGTCCTAGCGGGAGTGCCAAATGAGCAGTTCTTC. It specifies CSSSVLAGVPNEQFF.

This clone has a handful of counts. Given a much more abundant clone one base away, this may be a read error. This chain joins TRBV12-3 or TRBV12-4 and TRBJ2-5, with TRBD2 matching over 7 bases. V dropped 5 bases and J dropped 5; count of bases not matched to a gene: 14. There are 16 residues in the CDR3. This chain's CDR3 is CASSHSIGRNSETQYF. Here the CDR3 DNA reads TGTGCCAGCAGTCATTCTATCGGGAGGAATTCGGAGACCCAGTACTTC.

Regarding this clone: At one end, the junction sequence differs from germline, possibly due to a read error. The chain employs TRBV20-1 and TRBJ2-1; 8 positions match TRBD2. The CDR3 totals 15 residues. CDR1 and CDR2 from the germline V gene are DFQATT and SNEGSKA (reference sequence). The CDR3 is CIARDSGGDYNDQFF. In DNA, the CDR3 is TGCATTGCTAGAGATTCGGGAGGGGACTACAATGATCAGTTCTTC.

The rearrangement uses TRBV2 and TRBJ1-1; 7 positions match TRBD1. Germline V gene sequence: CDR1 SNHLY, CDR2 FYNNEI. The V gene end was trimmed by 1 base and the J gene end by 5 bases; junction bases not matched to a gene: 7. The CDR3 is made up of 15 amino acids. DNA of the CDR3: TGTGCCAGCAGTGAAGTACAGGGGTTGGGGACTGAAGCTTTCTTT. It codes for CASSEVQGLGTEAFF.

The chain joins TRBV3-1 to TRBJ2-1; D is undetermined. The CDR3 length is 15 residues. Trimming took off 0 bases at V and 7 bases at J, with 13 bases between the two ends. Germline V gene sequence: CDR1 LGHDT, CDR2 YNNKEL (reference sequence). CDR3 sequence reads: CASSQELGTINEQFF. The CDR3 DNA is TGTGCCAGCAGCCAAGAATTGGGTACTATAAATGAGCAGTTCTTC.

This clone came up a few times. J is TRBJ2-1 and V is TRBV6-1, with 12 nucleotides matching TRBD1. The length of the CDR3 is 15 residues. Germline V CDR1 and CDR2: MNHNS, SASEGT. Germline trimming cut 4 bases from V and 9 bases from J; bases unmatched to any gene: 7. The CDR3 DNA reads TGTGCCAGCAGTGTAGCGGGACAGGGGGCGATTGAGCAGTTCTTC. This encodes CASSVAGQGAIEQFF.

CDR3 nucleotide sequence: TGTGCCAGCAGCTTAGGTCCTACTAGCGGGAGAGCCGGGGAGCTGTTTTTT. This translates into CASSLGPTSGRAGELFF. The chain recombines TRBV7-3 with TRBJ2-2; 11 positions agree with TRBD2. CDR3 length equals 17 residues. With V trimmed by 2 bases and J by 6 bases, 8 bases remained unmatched. Germline-derived CDR1 and CDR2 are SGHTA and FQGTGA.

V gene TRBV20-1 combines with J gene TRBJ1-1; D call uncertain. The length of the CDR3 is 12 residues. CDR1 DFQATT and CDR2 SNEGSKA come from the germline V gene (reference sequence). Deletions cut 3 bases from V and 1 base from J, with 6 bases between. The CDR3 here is CSARVPNTEAFF. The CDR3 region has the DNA TGCAGTGCTAGGGTCCCGAACACTGAAGCTTTCTTT.

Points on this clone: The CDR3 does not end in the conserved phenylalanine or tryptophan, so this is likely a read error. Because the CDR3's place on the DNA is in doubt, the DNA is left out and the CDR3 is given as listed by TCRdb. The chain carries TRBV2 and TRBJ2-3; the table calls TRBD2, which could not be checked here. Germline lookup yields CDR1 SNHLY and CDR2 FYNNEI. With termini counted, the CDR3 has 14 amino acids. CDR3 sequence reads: CASTPAGSTDTQYV.

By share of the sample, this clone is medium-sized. As DNA, the CDR3 is TGTGCCAGCCTTAAAAGCGGGAAAGAGACAGATACGCAGTATTTT. Encoded protein: CASLKSGKETDTQYF. V gene TRBV27 combines with J gene TRBJ2-3; 7 bases line up with TRBD2. Germline V gene data show CDR1 as MNHEY and CDR2 as SMNVEV (reference sequence). This CDR3 has 15 residues. Trimming cost V 8 bases and J 3 bases; bases outside gene matches: 11.

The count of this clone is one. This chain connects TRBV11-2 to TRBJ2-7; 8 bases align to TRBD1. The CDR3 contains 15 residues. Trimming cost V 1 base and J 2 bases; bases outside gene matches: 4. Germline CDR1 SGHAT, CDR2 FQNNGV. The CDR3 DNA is TGTGCCAGCAGCTTAGCACAGGGGGGCCCCTACGAGCAGTACTTC. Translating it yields CASSLAQGGPYEQYF.

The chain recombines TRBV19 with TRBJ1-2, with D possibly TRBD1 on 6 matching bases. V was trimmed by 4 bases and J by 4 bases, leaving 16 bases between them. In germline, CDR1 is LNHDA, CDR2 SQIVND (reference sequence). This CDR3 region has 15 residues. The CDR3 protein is CASSTTGTKVYGYTF. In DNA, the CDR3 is TGTGCCAGTAGTACAACAGGGACGAAGGTCTATGGCTACACCTTC. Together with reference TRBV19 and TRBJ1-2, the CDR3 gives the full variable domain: DGGITQSPKYLFRKEGQNVTLSCEQNLNHDAMYWYRQDPGQGLRLIYYSQIVNDFQKGDIAEGYSVSREKKESFPLTVTSAQKNPTAFYLCASSTTGTKVYGYTFGSGTRLTVV.

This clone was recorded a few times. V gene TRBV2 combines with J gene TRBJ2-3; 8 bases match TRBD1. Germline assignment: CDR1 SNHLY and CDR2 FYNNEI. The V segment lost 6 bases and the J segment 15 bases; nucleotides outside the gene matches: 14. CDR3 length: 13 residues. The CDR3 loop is CASRTLGDRTQYF. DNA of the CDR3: TGTGCCAGCAGGACTTTAGGGGACAGGACCCAATATTTT.

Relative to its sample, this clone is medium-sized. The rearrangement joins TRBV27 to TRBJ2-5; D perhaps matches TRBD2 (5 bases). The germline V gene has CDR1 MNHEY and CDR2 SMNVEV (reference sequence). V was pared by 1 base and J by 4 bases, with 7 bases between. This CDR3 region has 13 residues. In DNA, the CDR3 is TGTGCCAGCAGTTTATGGAGGTCAGAGACCCAGTACTTC. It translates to CASSLWRSETQYF.

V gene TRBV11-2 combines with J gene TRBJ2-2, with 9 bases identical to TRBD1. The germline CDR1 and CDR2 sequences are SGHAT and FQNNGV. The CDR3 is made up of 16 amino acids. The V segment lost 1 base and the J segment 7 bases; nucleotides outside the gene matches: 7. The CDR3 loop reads CASSLGWGQGFGELFF. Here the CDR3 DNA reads TGTGCCAGCAGCTTAGGGTGGGGACAGGGCTTCGGGGAGCTGTTTTTT.

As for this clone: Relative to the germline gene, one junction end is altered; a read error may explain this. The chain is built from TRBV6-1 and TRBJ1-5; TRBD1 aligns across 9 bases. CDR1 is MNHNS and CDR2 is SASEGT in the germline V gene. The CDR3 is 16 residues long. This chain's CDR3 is CASRLPGQGLGAPHHF. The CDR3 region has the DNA TGTGCCAGCAGACTGCCTGGACAGGGGCTAGGGGCGCCCCATCATTTT.

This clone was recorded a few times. The CDR3 bases are TGTGCCAGCAGAGATACTAGCGGAAACACGGATACGCAGTATTTT. It is translated as CASRDTSGNTDTQYF. The J gene is TRBJ2-3, the V gene TRBV12-3 or TRBV12-4; 8 positions agree with TRBD2. Trimming removed 6 bases from V and 6 bases from J; junction bases left unmatched: 11. This CDR3 is 15 amino acids long.